The 15 T cell receptor beta chains below were found in one sample sequenced in a study of T cell responses to AZD1222 COVID-19 vaccine (dated by TCRdb to the early 2020s). The library was obtained by the immunoSEQ multiplex PCR assay. Held by TCRdb, this immuneACCESS table contains in-frame sequences only and omits some clones. Under half of the omission traces to an unresolved V gene where checked; the cause of the rest is unknown. The sample yields 100,000 to 150,000 clones; roughly 93% were counted once. The ten top clones hold around 0.99% of the sample. The time point label, as the study defines it: about 28 days (+/-7) after the second vaccine dose. The sequenced sample was peripheral blood, obtained 28 days after the second AZD1222 dose. These receptors all stem from an adult who received the AZD1222 COVID-19 vaccine.

The rearrangement uses TRBV30 and TRBJ1-1, with D possibly matching TRBD1 (6 bases). Trimming shortened V by 1 base and J by 1 base, and 13 bases separated the two germline ends. CDR1 is GTSNPN and CDR2 is SVGIG in the germline V gene (reference sequence). CDR3 size: 15 residues. CDR3 bases: TGTGCCTGGAGTGCAGCAGGGGAGGGGAACACTGAAGCTTTCTTT. It codes for CAWSAAGEGNTEAFF. The full variable domain, in which reference TRBV30 and TRBJ1-1 provide the parts outside the CDR3, is SQTIHQWPATLVQPVGSPLSLECTVEGTSNPNLYWYRQAAGRGLQLLFYSVGIGQISSEVPQNLSASRPQDRQFILSSKKLLLSDSGFYLCAWSAAGEGNTEAFFGQGTRLTVV.

The V and J genes are TRBV5-1 and TRBJ2-7, with D tentatively TRBD2 (7 bases). CDR3 size: 15 residues. Trimming took off 4 bases at V and 4 bases at J, with 18 bases between the two ends. Germline-derived CDR1 and CDR2 are SGHRS and YFSETQ. The CDR3 spells CASSETGRAPYEQYF. The CDR3 DNA reads TGCGCCAGCAGCGAAACAGGGAGGGCCCCTTACGAGCAGTACTTC.

The J gene is TRBJ2-5, the V gene TRBV15; D unclear. There are 15 residues in the CDR3. In germline, CDR1 is LNHNV, CDR2 YYDKDF (reference sequence). V was shortened by 3 bases and J by 5 bases, with 16 bases between the two germline ends. The CDR3: CATSSGPHEKETQYF. The CDR3 nucleotides read TGTGCCACCAGCAGCGGTCCGCACGAGAAGGAGACCCAGTACTTC.

This chain joins TRBV18 and TRBJ1-1, with no clear D. Trimming took off 2 bases at V and 5 bases at J, with 9 bases between the two ends. Per germline, CDR1 KGHSH and CDR2 LQKENI. CDR3 length equals 13 residues. The CDR3 DNA is TGTGCCAGCTCACCAGTGGGGAGGACTGAAGCTTTCTTT. Translated, it gives CASSPVGRTEAFF.

The chain combines TRBV28 with TRBJ1-2; D is possibly TRBD1 (5 bases). Germline CDR1 reads MDHEN; CDR2 reads SYDVKM. The CDR3 spans 16 residues. V lost 3 bases, J lost 4 bases, and 18 bases lay in between. CDR3 bases: TGTGCCAGCAGTTTTTTGGCCGGACGGGGACCCTATGGCTACACCTTC. This sequence encodes CASSFLAGRGPYGYTF.

Details on this clone: The identical CDR3 is also encoded by other nucleotide sequences in the sample. This rearrangement joins TRBV30 to TRBJ1-3, with TRBD1 identical over 8 bases. Looked up from germline, CDR1 is GTSNPN and CDR2 is SVGIG (reference sequence). The CDR3 sequence is 14 residues long. V trimming: 2 bases; J trimming: 2 bases; junction bases outside the gene matches: 2. DNA of the CDR3: TGTGCCTGGAGTACAGGGGGTGCTGGAAACACCATATATTTT. Amino acid sequence: CAWSTGGAGNTIYF.

The chain links TRBV15 to TRBJ2-3; D tentatively reads TRBD1 or TRBD2 (5 bases each). The CDR3 runs 15 residues. Trimming pared 3 bases from V and 0 bases from J, leaving 10 bases between. In germline, CDR1 is LNHNV, CDR2 YYDKDF (reference sequence). CDR3 bases: TGTGCCACCAGCAGGGGGGACGGTAGCACAGATACGCAGTATTTT. Encoded protein: CATSRGDGSTDTQYF.

The rearrangement links TRBV11-2 to TRBJ1-1, with unresolved D. The CDR3 runs to 11 residues. V shed 3 bases and J shed 3 bases, with 2 bases lying between them. Germline CDR1 reads SGHAT; CDR2 reads FQNNGV. CDR3 nucleotide sequence: TGTGCCAGCAGCTTGCACACTGAAGCTTTCTTT. Residues: CASSLHTEAFF.

V gene TRBV7-3 combines with J gene TRBJ2-1, with TRBD2 matching over 12 bases. This CDR3 spans 15 amino acids. The ends lost 5 bases at V and 8 bases at J; junction bases unmatched: 7. Germline CDR1 and CDR2: SGHTA and FQGTGA. CDR3 nucleotide sequence: TGTGCCAGCAGCACAAGACTAGCGGGAGTATATGAGCAGTTCTTC. Translating it yields CASSTRLAGVYEQFF.

V is TRBV11-3 and J is TRBJ1-5; D perhaps matches TRBD1 (5 bases). V was shortened by 10 bases and J by 3 bases, with 19 bases between the two germline ends. This CDR3 is built from 15 residues. Germline V CDR1 and CDR2: SGHNT, YENEEA. Written as DNA, the CDR3 is TGTGCCATCATGTTGCAGGGTGACAACAATCAGCCCCAGCATTTT. Translating it yields CAIMLQGDNNQPQHF.

The chain couples TRBV28 to TRBJ2-7; 11 nucleotides align to TRBD2. V was pared by 5 bases and J by 7 bases, with 13 bases of the junction left unmatched. Germline V gives CDR1 MDHEN, CDR2 SYDVKM. The CDR3 contains 16 residues. CDR3 protein: CASSPVGTSGEGEQYF. DNA of the CDR3: TGTGCCAGCAGTCCAGTCGGGACTAGCGGCGAAGGGGAGCAGTACTTC.

This chain connects TRBV6-5 to TRBJ2-7; 9 positions match TRBD1. The length of the CDR3 is 15 residues. V lost 6 bases to trimming and J lost 3 bases; unmatched junction nucleotides: 9. The germline V gene encodes CDR1 MNHEY and CDR2 SVGAGI. CDR3 coding DNA: TGTGCCAGCAGCCACCCGGGACAGGGCATCTACGAGCAGTACTTC. Translated, it gives CASSHPGQGIYEQYF.

The rearrangement links TRBV2 to TRBJ1-4; TRBD1 matches at 7 bases. The ends lost 3 bases at V and 5 bases at J; junction bases unmatched: 6. Germline values: CDR1 SNHLY, CDR2 FYNNEI. This CDR3 contains 15 residues. In nucleotides, the CDR3 is TGTGCCAGCAGTGATCGGGGACAGTTAAATGAAAAACTGTTTTTT. Translation: CASSDRGQLNEKLFF.

CDR3 region: CASSLGPGGPSSYEQYF. DNA of the CDR3: TGTGCCAGCAGCTTAGGACCAGGGGGCCCTAGCTCCTACGAGCAGTACTTC. This chain uses TRBV7-9 with TRBJ2-7; 8 bases map to TRBD1. The junction had 8 bases not matched to a gene; V was cut back by 1 base and J by 0 bases. This CDR3 region has 17 residues. The germline CDR1 and CDR2 sequences are SEHNR and FQNEAQ (reference sequence). The full variable domain, completed using reference TRBV7-9 and TRBJ2-7, is DTGVSQNPRHKITKRGQNVTFRCDPISEHNRLYWYRQTLGQGPEFLTYFQNEAQLEKSRLLSDRFSAERPKGSFSTLEIQRTEQGDSAMYLCASSLGPGGPSSYEQYFGPGTRLTVT.

The chain combines TRBV5-1 with TRBJ2-5; a weak D match, TRBD1 (5 bases). Germline V CDR1 and CDR2: SGHRS, YFSETQ. CDR3 length equals 14 residues. Trimming shortened V by 0 bases and J by 2 bases, and 8 bases separated the two germline ends. CDR3 sequence: CASSLAKGQETQYF. CDR3 bases: TGCGCCAGCAGCTTGGCCAAGGGGCAAGAGACCCAGTACTTC. Complete variable domain (other parts from reference TRBV5-1 and TRBJ2-5): KAGVTQTPRYLIKTRGQQVTLSCSPISGHRSVSWYQQTPGQGLQFLFEYFSETQRNKGNFPGRFSGRQFSNSRSEMNVSTLELGDSALYLCASSLAKGQETQYFGPGTRLLVL.